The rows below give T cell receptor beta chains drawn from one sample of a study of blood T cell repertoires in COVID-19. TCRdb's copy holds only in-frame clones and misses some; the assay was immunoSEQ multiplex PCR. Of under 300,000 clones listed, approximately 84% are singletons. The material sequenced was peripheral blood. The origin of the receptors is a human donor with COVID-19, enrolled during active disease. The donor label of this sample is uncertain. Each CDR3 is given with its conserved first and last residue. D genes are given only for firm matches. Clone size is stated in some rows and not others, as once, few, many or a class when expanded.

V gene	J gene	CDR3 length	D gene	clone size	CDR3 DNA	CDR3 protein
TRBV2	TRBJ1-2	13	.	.	TGTGCCAGCAGCACAGGATTCAACTATGGCTACACCTTC	CASSTGFNYGYTF
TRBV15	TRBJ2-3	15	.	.	TGTGCCACCAGCAGGGGCCGCGGGAGCACAGATACGCAGTATTTT	CATSRGRGSTDTQYF
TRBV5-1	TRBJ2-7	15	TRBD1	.	TGCGCCAGCAGCGATGACCGGGACAGGCTCTACGAGCAGTACTTC	CASSDDRDRLYEQYF
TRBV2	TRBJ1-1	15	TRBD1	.	TGTGCCAGCAGTGAAGCGGACAGGGGGCGAGCTGAAGCTTTCTTT	CASSEADRGRAEAFF
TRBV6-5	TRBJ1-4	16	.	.	TGTGCCAGCAGTTACTCGGGGTTAGCTCAGGGTGAAAAACTGTTTTTT	CASSYSGLAQGEKLFF
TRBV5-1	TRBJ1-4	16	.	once	TGCGCCAGCAGCCTATCTGTCAACTCCGGTAATGAAAAACTGTTTTTT	CASSLSVNSGNEKLFF
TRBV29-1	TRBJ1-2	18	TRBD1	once	TGCAGCGTTGAGGGTATCGGGACAGGAGGGTCCCTTGCCTATGGCTACACCTTC	CSVEGIGTGGSLAYGYTF
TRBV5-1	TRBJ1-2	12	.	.	TGCGCCAGCAGCCAGACCCACAGGGACTACACCTTC	CASSQTHRDYTF
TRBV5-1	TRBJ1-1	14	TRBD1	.	TGCGCCAGCAGCGCCGGACAGGGTTTCACTGAAGCTTTCTTT	CASSAGQGFTEAFF
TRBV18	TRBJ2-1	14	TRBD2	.	TGTGCCAGCTCACCAGGGCGGGAGCCCAATGAGCAGTTCTTC	CASSPGREPNEQFF
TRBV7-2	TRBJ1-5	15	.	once	TGTGCCAGCAGTACGGGTGGAGGGGTTGTCCAGCCCCAGCATTTT	CASSTGGGVVQPQHF
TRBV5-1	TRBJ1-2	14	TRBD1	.	TGCGCCAGCAGCTCGGATAGGGGGCCGCGGGGCTACACCTTC	CASSSDRGPRGYTF
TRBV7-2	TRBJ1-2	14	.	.	TGTGCCAGCAGCCCCAGCGGGCCAGCCTATGGCTACACCTTC	CASSPSGPAYGYTF
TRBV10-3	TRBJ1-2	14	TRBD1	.	TGTGCCATCAGAACCGGGACAGGGGGAGATGGCTACACCTTC	CAIRTGTGGDGYTF
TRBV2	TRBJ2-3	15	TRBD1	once	TGTGCCTGCCGGGACAGGGGGCACAGCACAGATACGCAGTATTTT	CACRDRGHSTDTQYF
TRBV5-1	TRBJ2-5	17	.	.	TGCGCCAGCAGCCACTGGGGCGAGCGGGCTTACCAAGAGACCCAGTACTTC	CASSHWGERAYQETQYF
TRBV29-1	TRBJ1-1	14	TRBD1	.	TGCAGCGCCGAGGGACAGCCCCTGAACACTGAAGCTTTCTTT	CSAEGQPLNTEAFF
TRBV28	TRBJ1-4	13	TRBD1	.	TGTGCCAGCAGTTTGGGGACAGGGGTTCGGGTGTTTTTT	CASSLGTGVRVFF
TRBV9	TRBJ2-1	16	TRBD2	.	TGTGCCAGCAGCGTAGGAGTAGCGGGGAGTAACAATGAGCAGTTCTTC	CASSVGVAGSNNEQFF
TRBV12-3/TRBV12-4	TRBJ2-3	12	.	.	TGTGCCAGCAGTTCCATACAGGGTACGCAGTATTTT	CASSSIQGTQYF
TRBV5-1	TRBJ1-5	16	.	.	TGCGCCAGCAGCCCGGGGGGGACATTTAGCAATCAGCCCCAGCATTTT	CASSPGGTFSNQPQHF
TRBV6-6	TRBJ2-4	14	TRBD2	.	TGTGCCAGCAGCTGGACTAGCGGGAGGACACTTCAGTACTTC	CASSWTSGRTLQYF
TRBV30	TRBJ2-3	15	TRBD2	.	TGTGCCTGGAGTGAGGGACTAGCGGGACCGGATACGCAGTATTTT	CAWSEGLAGPDTQYF
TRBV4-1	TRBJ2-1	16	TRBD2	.	TGCGCCAGCAGCCAAGAAGGCGGGAGGCCCAGGAGTGAGCAGTTCTTC	CASSQEGGRPRSEQFF
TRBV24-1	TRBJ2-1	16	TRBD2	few	TGTGCCACCAGTGACCGGATAGCGGGAGCAGACAATGAGCAGTTCTTC	CATSDRIAGADNEQFF
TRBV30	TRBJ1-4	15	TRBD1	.	TGTGCCTTTCACCCGGGACAGGGGATAAGGGAAAAACTGTTTTTT	CAFHPGQGIREKLFF